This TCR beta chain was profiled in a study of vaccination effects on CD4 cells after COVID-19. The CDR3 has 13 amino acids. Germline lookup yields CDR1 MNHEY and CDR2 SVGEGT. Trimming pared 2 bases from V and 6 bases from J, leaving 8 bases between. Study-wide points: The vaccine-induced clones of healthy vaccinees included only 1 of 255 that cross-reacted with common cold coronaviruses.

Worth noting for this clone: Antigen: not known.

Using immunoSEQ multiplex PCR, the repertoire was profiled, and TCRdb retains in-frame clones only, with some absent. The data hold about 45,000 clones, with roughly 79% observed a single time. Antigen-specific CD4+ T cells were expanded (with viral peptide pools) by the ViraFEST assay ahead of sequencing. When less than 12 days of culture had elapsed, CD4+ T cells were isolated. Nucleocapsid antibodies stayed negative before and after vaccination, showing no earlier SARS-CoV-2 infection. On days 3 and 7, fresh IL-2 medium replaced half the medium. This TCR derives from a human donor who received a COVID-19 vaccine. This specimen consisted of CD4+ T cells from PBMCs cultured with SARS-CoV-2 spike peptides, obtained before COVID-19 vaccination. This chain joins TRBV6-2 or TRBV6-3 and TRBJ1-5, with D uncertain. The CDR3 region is CASSYPRIQPQHF. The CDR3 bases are TGTGCCAGCAGTTACCCACGGATTCAGCCCCAGCATTTT.